A selection of T cell receptor beta chains follows, all from one sample in a study of CD8 T cells in Susac syndrome. TCRdb independently ran MiXCR on the immunoSEQ multiplex PCR reads; one entry per CDR3 protein. The sample yields about 190,000 distinct CDR3 sequences, 90% to 97% seen once. Input material: CD4+ T cells from PBMCs. The source is a human donor with Susac syndrome. Each CDR3 is given with its conserved first and last residue. The D gene is left open where the match is weak. Clone size is not always given. Where it is, it says once, few, many or a class for expanded clones.

TRBV30	-	-	TRBJ2-7	CAWAPLSYEQYF	TGTGCCTGGGCCCCACTTTCCTACGAGCAGTACTTC
TRBV18	TRBD2	once	TRBJ2-5	CASSPGLPETQYF	TGTGCCAGCTCACCGGGACTACCGGAGACCCAGTACTTC
TRBV20-1	TRBD2	-	TRBJ2-5	CSASAGGQETQYF	TGCAGTGCGTCGGCGGGGGGGCAAGAGACCCAGTACTTC
TRBV7-8	-	-	TRBJ2-5	CASSLDTQETQYF	TGTGCCAGCAGCCTGGACACACAAGAGACCCAGTACTTC
TRBV3-1	TRBD1	-	TRBJ2-7	CASSQGTGPGEQYF	TGTGCCAGCAGCCAGGGGACAGGGCCCGGCGAGCAGTACTTC
TRBV28	-	once	TRBJ1-2	CALGVGSGGYTF	TGTGCCCTCGGGGTAGGCTCAGGAGGCTACACCTTC
TRBV24-1	TRBD2	-	TRBJ2-7	CATKGDSGDEQYF	TGTGCCACCAAAGGTGATAGCGGGGACGAGCAGTACTTC
TRBV15	TRBD1	once	TRBJ2-1	CATSRDIGQDYNEQFF	TGTGCCACCAGCAGAGATATTGGACAGGACTACAATGAGCAGTTCTTC
TRBV25-1	-	once	TRBJ2-7	CASSEYGGNRGEQYF	TGTGCCAGCAGTGAATATGGAGGGAATCGCGGCGAGCAGTACTTC
TRBV19	-	-	TRBJ2-3	CASGVRTDTQYF	TGTGCCAGTGGGGTGCGCACAGATACGCAGTATTTT
TRBV28	-	-	TRBJ2-3	CASWRTDTQYF	TGTGCCAGCTGGAGGACAGATACGCAGTATTTT
TRBV5-4	-	-	TRBJ1-2	CASSPGAQQRAGYTF	TGTGCCAGCAGCCCCGGGGCCCAGCAAAGGGCTGGCTACACCTTC
TRBV27	-	-	TRBJ1-5	CASSPTDRRDSNQPQHF	TGTGCCAGCAGTCCTACAGACAGGAGAGATAGCAATCAGCCCCAGCATTTT
TRBV20-1	-	-	TRBJ1-1	CSASRRRNTEAFF	TGCAGTGCTAGCCGCAGGAGGAACACTGAAGCTTTCTTT
TRBV7-9	TRBD2	-	TRBJ2-3	CASSPRLAGGPGTDTQYF	TGTGCCAGCAGCCCCAGGCTAGCGGGGGGGCCTGGCACAGATACGCAGTATTTT
TRBV6-5	TRBD2	-	TRBJ2-7	CASSYGASGGSYEQYF	TGTGCCAGCAGTTACGGGGCTAGCGGGGGGTCCTACGAGCAGTACTTC
TRBV6-1	-	once	TRBJ1-5	CASSEFRPSAQRSNQPQHF	TGTGCCAGCAGTGAATTCAGACCGTCGGCACAGCGGAGCAATCAGCCCCAGCATTTT
TRBV12-5	TRBD1	-	TRBJ1-1	CASGSLLQGAEDTEAFF	TGTGCTAGTGGTTCCCTCTTACAGGGGGCCGAGGACACTGAAGCTTTCTTT
TRBV5-6	-	-	TRBJ2-2	CASSLESRADTGELFF	TGTGCCAGCAGCTTGGAGTCCAGGGCTGACACCGGGGAGCTGTTTTTT
TRBV15	TRBD2	once	TRBJ2-1	CATSQRGTTLSPYNEQFF	TGTGCCACCAGCCAGAGAGGGACTACTCTGTCCCCTTACAATGAGCAGTTCTTC
TRBV4-1	-	-	TRBJ2-5	CASSQAGETQYF	TGCGCCAGCAGCCAAGCGGGGGAGACCCAGTACTTC
TRBV29-1	-	-	TRBJ1-2	CSVGNREDYGYTF	TGCAGCGTTGGTAACAGGGAGGACTATGGCTACACCTTC
TRBV2	TRBD1	few	TRBJ2-5	CASRAGGETQYF	TGTGCCAGCAGGGCAGGGGGAGAGACCCAGTACTTC
TRBV20-1	TRBD1	-	TRBJ2-2	CSATPGQKNTGELFF	TGCAGTGCTACGCCGGGACAGAAGAACACCGGGGAGCTGTTTTTT
TRBV29-1	-	-	TRBJ2-7	CSVSDIWEQYF	TGCAGCGTTAGCGACATATGGGAGCAGTACTTC
TRBV19	TRBD1	-	TRBJ1-5	CASSMDRNQPQHF	TGTGCCAGTAGTATGGACAGGAATCAGCCCCAGCATTTT